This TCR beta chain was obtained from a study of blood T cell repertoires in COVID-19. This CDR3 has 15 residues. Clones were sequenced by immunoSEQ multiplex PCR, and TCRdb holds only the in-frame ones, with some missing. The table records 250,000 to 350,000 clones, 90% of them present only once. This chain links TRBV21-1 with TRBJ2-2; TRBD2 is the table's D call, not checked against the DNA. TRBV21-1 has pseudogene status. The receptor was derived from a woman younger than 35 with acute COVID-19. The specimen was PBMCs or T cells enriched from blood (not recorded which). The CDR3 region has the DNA TGTGCCAGCAGCAACCAGCGGGAGTGGGCCGGGGAGCTGTTTTTT. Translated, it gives CASSNQREWAGELFF.